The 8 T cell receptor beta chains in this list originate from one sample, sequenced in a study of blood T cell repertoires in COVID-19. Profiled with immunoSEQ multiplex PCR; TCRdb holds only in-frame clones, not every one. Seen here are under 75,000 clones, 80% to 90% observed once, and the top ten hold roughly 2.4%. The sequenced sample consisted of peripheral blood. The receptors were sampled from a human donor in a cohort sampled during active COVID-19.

The CDR3 sequence: CASSSSRAGAYEQYF. In DNA, the CDR3 is TGTGCCAGCAGCTCCTCCCGAGCGGGCGCCTACGAGCAGTACTTC. This chain uses TRBV13 with TRBJ2-7, with D perhaps matching TRBD2 (6 bases). The ends were cut back, 4 bases at V and 2 bases at J, with 15 bases in the middle. This CDR3 has 15 amino acids. Germline V gene lookup returns CDR1 PRHDT and CDR2 FYEKMQ (reference sequence).

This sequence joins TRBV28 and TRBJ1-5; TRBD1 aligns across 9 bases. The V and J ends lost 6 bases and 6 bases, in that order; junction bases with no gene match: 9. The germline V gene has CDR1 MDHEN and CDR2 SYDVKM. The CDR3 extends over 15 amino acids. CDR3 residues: CASSATQGASQPQHF. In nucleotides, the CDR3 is TGTGCCAGCAGCGCTACACAGGGGGCAAGTCAGCCCCAGCATTTT. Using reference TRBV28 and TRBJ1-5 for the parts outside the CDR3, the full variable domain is DVKVTQSSRYLVKRTGEKVFLECVQDMDHENMFWYRQDPGLGLRLIYFSYDVKMKEKGDIPEGYSVSREKKERFSLILESASTNQTSMYLCASSATQGASQPQHFGDGTRLSIL.

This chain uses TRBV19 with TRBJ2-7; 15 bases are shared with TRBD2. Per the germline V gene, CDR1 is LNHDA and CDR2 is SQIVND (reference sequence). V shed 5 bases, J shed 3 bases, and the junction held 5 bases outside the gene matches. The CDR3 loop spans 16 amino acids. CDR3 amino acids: CASSLGLAGGSYEQYF. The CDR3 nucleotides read TGTGCCAGTAGTTTGGGACTAGCGGGAGGTAGCTACGAGCAGTACTTC. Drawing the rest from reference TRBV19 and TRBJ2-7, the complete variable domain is DGGITQSPKYLFRKEGQNVTLSCEQNLNHDAMYWYRQDPGQGLRLIYYSQIVNDFQKGDIAEGYSVSREKKESFPLTVTSAQKNPTAFYLCASSLGLAGGSYEQYFGPGTRLTVT.

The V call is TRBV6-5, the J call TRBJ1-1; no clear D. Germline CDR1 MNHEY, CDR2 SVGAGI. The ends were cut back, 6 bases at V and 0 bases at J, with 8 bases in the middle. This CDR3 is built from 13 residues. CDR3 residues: CASSASMNTEAFF. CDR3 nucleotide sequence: TGTGCCAGCAGCGCATCTATGAACACTGAAGCTTTCTTT.

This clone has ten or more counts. DNA of the CDR3: TGTGCCAGCAGTCCCCTAGGGGTCTCCTGGCGGGGGGGCCTAGATACGCAGTATTTT. Translating it yields CASSPLGVSWRGGLDTQYF. This chain links TRBV28 with TRBJ2-3, with TRBD2 matching 9 bases. J gave up 5 bases and V 5 bases, and 20 bases lay outside the gene matches. The CDR3 is made up of 19 amino acids. Per germline, CDR1 MDHEN and CDR2 SYDVKM.

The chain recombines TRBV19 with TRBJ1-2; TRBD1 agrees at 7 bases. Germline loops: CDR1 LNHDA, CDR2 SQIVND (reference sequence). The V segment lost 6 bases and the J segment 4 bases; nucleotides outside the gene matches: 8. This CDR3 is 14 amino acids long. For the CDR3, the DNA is TGTGCCAGTAGCGTCGACAGGGTAATCTATGGCTACACCTTC. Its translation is CASSVDRVIYGYTF.

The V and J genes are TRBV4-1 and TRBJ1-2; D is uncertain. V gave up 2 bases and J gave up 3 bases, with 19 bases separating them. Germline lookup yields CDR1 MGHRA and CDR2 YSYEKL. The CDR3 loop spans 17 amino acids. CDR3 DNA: TGCGCCAGCAGCCAACATAAGAACACCCGAACGTACTATGGCTACACCTTC. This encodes CASSQHKNTRTYYGYTF.

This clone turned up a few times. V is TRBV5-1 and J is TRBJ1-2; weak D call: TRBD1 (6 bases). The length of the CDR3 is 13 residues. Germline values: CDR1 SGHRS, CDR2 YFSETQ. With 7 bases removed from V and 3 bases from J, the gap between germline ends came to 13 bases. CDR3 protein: CASSSTGDYGYTF. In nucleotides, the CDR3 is TGCGCCAGCTCGTCGACAGGAGACTATGGCTACACCTTC.